The rows below give T cell receptor beta chains drawn from one sample of a study of shared clonotypes between healthy human individuals. Some clones are missing from TCRdb's copy, which holds only in-frame ones; the method was immunoSEQ multiplex PCR. The sample yields 450,000 to 700,000 clones, about 95% seen once. The specimen sequenced was naive CD8+ T cells sorted from blood. These TCRs come from a woman aged 30 to 39 in good health. CDR3s include the opening cysteine and the closing phenylalanine or tryptophan. Fields, in order: D gene, J gene, clone size, V gene, CDR3 protein, CDR3 DNA. D genes are given only for firm matches. The listing skips clone size in some rows; elsewhere it reads once, few, many or a size class.

TRBD1 | TRBJ1-1 | . | TRBV11-2 | CASSLDRGNVDTEAFF | TGTGCCAGCAGCCTCGACAGGGGGAACGTGGACACTGAAGCTTTCTTT
TRBD2 | TRBJ2-5 | . | TRBV28 | CASSFLPPLADQETQYF | TGTGCCAGCAGTTTTCTCCCCCCTCTAGCGGATCAAGAGACCCAGTACTTC
. | TRBJ2-3 | . | TRBV19 | CASSPWGSSTDTQYF | TGTGCCAGTAGCCCCTGGGGGAGTAGCACAGATACGCAGTATTTT
TRBD1 | TRBJ2-4 | . | TRBV5-4 | CASSPGQKNIQYF | TGTGCCAGCAGCCCGGGACAGAAAAACATTCAGTACTTC
. | TRBJ1-5 | . | TRBV4-1 | CASSQEGINQPQHF | TGCGCCAGCAGCCAAGAGGGGATCAATCAGCCCCAGCATTTT
. | TRBJ2-7 | . | TRBV11-2 | CASSPGTVAYEQYF | TGTGCCAGCAGCCCGGGGACGGTGGCCTACGAGCAGTACTTC
TRBD1 | TRBJ2-1 | . | TRBV29-1 | CSVELGTGSSYNEQFF | TGCAGCGTTGAATTAGGGACAGGGAGCTCCTACAATGAGCAGTTCTTC
. | TRBJ1-3 | . | TRBV15 | CATSRDVGAGNTIYF | TGTGCCACCAGCAGAGATGTCGGGGCCGGAAACACCATATATTTT
TRBD1 | TRBJ2-7 | once | TRBV18 | CASSPRDRPTYEQYF | TGTGCCAGCTCACCACGGGACAGACCAACCTACGAGCAGTACTTC
TRBD2 | TRBJ2-7 | . | TRBV5-4 | CASSLILAGTYEQYF | TGTGCCAGCAGCTTAATTCTAGCGGGGACCTACGAGCAGTACTTC
. | TRBJ1-5 | . | TRBV6-1 | CASTTQGWNNQPQHF | TGTGCCAGCACTACTCAGGGGTGGAACAATCAGCCCCAGCATTTT
. | TRBJ1-6 | . | TRBV11-2 | CASSDGLSSPLHF | TGTGCCAGCAGCGACGGACTGTCTTCACCCCTCCACTTT
TRBD2 | TRBJ2-7 | . | TRBV10-3 | CAISEGLAYEQYF | TGTGCCATCAGTGAGGGACTAGCCTACGAGCAGTACTTC
TRBD2 | TRBJ2-3 | . | TRBV13 | CASSPNSGSFGWDTQYF | TGTGCCAGCAGCCCCAATAGCGGGAGTTTTGGTTGGGATACGCAGTATTTT
TRBD2 | TRBJ2-3 | once | TRBV7-6 | CASSPFRSGRNSDTQYF | TGTGCCAGCAGCCCATTCCGAAGCGGGAGGAACTCGGATACGCAGTATTTT
. | TRBJ2-7 | once | TRBV5-6 | CASSLADLIYEQYF | TGTGCCAGCAGCTTGGCAGACCTGATCTACGAGCAGTACTTC
. | TRBJ1-5 | . | TRBV11-1 | CASSLVRSSNQPQHF | TGTGCCAGCAGCCTCGTGAGATCAAGCAATCAGCCCCAGCATTTT
TRBD1 | TRBJ2-7 | once | TRBV4-1 | CASSLRGTGNYEQYF | TGCGCCAGCAGCCTCCGCGGGACAGGGAACTACGAGCAGTACTTC
. | TRBJ1-5 | . | TRBV19 | CASSTLDGELNQPQHF | TGTGCCAGTAGCACCCTGGACGGAGAGTTAAATCAGCCCCAGCATTTT
. | TRBJ2-7 | . | TRBV15 | CATRSKESYEQYF | TGTGCCACCCGGAGCAAGGAGTCCTACGAGCAGTACTTC